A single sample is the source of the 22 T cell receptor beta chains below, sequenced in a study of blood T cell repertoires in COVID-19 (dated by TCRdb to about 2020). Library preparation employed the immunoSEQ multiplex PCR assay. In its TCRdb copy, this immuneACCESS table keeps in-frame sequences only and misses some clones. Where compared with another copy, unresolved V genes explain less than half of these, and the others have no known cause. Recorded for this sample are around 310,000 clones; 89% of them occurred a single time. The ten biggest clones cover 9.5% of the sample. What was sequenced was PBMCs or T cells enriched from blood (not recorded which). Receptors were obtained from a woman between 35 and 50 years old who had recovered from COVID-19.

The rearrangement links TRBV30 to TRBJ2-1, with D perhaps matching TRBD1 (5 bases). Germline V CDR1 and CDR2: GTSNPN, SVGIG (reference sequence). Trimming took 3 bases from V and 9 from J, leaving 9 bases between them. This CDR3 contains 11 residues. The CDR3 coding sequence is TGTGCCTGGAGCAGGGTTATTGAGCAGTTCTTC. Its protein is CAWSRVIEQFF.

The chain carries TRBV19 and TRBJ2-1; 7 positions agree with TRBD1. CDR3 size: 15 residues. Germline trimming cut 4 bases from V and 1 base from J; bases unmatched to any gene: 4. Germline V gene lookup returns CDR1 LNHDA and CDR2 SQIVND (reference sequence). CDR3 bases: TGTGCCAGTAGTACTCAGGGGGTTTCCTACAATGAGCAGTTCTTC. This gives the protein CASSTQGVSYNEQFF.

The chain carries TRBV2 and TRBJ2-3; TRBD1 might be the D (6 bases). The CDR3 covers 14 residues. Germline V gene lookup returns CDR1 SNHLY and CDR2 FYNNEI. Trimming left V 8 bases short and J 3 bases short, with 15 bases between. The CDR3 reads CASLRDTKTDTQYF. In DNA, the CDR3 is TGTGCCAGCCTCAGGGACACAAAGACAGATACGCAGTATTTT.

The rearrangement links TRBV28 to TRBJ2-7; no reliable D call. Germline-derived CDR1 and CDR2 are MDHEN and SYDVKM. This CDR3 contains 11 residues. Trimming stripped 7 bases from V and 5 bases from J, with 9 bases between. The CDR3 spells CASTQSHEQYF. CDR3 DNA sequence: TGTGCCAGCACCCAGTCCCACGAGCAGTACTTC.

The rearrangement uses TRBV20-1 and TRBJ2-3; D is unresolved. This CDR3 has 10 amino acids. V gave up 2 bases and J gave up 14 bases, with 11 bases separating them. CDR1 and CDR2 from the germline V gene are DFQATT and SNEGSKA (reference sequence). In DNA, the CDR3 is TGCAGTGCTAGACTGATAGATCTGTATTTT. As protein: CSARLIDLYF.

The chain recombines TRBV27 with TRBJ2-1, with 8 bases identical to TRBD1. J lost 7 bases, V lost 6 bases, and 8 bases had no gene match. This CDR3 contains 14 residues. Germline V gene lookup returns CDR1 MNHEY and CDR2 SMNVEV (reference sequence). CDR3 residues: CASRQGGHNNEQFF. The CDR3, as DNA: TGTGCCAGCAGACAGGGGGGACACAATAATGAGCAGTTCTTC.

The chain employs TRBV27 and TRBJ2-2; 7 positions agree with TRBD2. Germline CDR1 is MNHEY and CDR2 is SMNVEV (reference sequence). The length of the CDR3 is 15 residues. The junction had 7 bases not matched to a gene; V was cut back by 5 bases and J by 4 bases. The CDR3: CASSPPLARTGELFF. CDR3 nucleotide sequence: TGTGCCAGCAGTCCCCCACTAGCGCGCACCGGGGAGCTGTTTTTT.

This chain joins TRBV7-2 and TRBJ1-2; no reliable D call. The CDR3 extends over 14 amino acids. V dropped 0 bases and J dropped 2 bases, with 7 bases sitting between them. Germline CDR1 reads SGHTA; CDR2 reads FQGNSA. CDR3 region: CASSLATRNYGYTF. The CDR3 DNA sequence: TGTGCCAGCAGCTTAGCCACACGAAACTATGGCTACACCTTC.

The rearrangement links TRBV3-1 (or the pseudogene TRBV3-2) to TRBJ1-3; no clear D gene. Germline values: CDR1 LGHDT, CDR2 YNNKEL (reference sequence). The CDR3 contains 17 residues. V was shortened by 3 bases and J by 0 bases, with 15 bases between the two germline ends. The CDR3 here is CASSHRLAARSGNTIYF. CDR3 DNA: TGTGCCAGCAGCCACCGACTGGCAGCCCGCTCTGGAAACACCATATATTTT.

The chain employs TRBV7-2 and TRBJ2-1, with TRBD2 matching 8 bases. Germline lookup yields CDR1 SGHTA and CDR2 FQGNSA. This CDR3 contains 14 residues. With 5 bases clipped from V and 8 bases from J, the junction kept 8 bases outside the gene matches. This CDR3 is CASSRTSFSDEQFF. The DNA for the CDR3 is TGTGCCAGCAGCCGGACTAGCTTCTCGGATGAGCAGTTCTTC.

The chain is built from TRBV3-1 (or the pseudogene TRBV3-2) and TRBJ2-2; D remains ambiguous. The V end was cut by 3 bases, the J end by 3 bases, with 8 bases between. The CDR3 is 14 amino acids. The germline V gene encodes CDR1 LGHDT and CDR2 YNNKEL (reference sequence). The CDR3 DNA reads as TGTGCCAGCAGCCATCTAGGAGACACCGGGGAGCTGTTTTTT. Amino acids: CASSHLGDTGELFF.

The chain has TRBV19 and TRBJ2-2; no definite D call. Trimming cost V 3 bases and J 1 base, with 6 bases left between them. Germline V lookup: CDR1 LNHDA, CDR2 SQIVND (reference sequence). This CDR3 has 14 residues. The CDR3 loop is CASSIQENTGELFF. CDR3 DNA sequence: TGTGCCAGTAGTATCCAGGAGAACACCGGGGAGCTGTTTTTT.

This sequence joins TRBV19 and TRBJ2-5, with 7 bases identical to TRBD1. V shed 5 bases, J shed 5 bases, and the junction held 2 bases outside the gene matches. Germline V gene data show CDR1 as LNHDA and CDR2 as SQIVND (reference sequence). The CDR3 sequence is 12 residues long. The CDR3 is CASSPTGETQYF. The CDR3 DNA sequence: TGTGCCAGTAGTCCGACAGGGGAGACCCAGTACTTC.

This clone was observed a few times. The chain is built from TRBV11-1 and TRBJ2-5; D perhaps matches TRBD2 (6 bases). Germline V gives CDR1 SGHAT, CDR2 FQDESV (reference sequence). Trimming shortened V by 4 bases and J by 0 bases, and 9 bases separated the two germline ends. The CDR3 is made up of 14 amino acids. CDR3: CASSWGGDQETQYF. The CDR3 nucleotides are TGTGCCAGCAGCTGGGGCGGGGACCAAGAGACCCAGTACTTC.

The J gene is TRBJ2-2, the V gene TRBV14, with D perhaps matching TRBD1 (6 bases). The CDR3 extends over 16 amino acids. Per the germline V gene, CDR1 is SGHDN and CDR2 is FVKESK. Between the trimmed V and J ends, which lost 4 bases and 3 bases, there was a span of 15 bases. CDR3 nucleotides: TGTGCCAGCAGCCCCGGGTCAGGGGTTTACACCGGGGAGCTGTTTTTT. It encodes CASSPGSGVYTGELFF.

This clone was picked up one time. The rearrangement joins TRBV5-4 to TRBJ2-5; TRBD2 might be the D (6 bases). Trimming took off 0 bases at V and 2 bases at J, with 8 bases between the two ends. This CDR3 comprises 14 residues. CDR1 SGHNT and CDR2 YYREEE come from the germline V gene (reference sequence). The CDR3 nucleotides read TGTGCCAGCAGCTTGGGGGACTTTCAAGAGACCCAGTACTTC. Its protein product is CASSLGDFQETQYF. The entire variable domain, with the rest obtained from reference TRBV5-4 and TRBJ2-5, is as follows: ETGVTQSPTHLIKTRGQQVTLRCSSQSGHNTVSWYQQALGQGPQFIFQYYREEENGRGNFPPRFSGLQFPNYSSELNVNALELDDSALYLCASSLGDFQETQYFGPGTRLLVL.

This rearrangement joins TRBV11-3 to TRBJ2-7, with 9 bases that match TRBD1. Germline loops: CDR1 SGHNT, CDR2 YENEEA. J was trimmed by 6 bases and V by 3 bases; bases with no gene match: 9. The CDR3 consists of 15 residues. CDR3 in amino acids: CASSFRTGESREQYF. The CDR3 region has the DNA TGTGCCAGCAGCTTTCGGACAGGGGAATCGCGCGAGCAGTACTTC.

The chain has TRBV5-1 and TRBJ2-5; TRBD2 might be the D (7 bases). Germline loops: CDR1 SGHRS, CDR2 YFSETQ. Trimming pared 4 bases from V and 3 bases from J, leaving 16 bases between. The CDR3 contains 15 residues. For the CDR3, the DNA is TGCGCCAGCAGCCCCCAGGGGAGGGGGGAAGAGACCCAGTACTTC. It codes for CASSPQGRGEETQYF. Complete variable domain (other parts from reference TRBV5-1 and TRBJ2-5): KAGVTQTPRYLIKTRGQQVTLSCSPISGHRSVSWYQQTPGQGLQFLFEYFSETQRNKGNFPGRFSGRQFSNSRSEMNVSTLELGDSALYLCASSPQGRGEETQYFGPGTRLLVL.

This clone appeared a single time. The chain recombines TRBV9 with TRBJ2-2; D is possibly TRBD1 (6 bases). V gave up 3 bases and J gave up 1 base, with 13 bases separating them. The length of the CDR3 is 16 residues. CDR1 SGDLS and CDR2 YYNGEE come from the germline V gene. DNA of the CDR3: TGTGCCAGCAGCGCCCGGACAGTCCAGAACACCGGGGAGCTGTTTTTT. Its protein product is CASSARTVQNTGELFF.

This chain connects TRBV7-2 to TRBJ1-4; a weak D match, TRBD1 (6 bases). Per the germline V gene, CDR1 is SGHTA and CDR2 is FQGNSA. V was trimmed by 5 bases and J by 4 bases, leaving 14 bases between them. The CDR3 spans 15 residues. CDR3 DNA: TGTGCCAGCAGCCCGAGGGGGAGGGGTAATGAAAAACTGTTTTTT. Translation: CASSPRGRGNEKLFF.

CDR3 residues: CASSPTQARGPWEYF. The CDR3 nucleotides read TGTGCCAGCAGCCCAACGCAAGCCAGGGGCCCTTGGGAGTACTTC. The V call is TRBV28, the J call TRBJ2-7; D is possibly TRBD1 (6 bases). CDR1 is MDHEN and CDR2 is SYDVKM in the germline V gene. The CDR3 runs to 15 residues. The germline V and J ends were trimmed by 6 bases and 11 bases, with 26 bases remaining between them.

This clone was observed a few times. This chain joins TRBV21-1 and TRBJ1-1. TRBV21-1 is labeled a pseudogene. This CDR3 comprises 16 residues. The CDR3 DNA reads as TGTGCCAGCAGCCTCCGCACGGGGAAAATGAACACTGAAGCTTTCTTT. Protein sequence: CASSLRTGKMNTEAFF.